Presented here are 2 T cell receptor beta chains from one specimen sequenced in a study of lung T cells in sarcoidosis with Löfgren's syndrome. One entry per CDR3 protein results from TCRdb running MiXCR on the reads. Of tens of thousands of distinct CDR3 sequences listed, around 21% were seen once; the top ten hold around 2.3%. Material for sequencing was CD4+ T cells from PBMCs. These TCRs come from a human donor with sarcoidosis (Löfgren's syndrome or another form), or a control subject (not recorded which).

This clonotype was seen many times. This sequence joins TRBV20-1 and TRBJ2-7, with D possibly TRBD1 on 6 matching bases. CDR1 is DFQATT and CDR2 is SNEGSKA in the germline V gene (reference sequence). The CDR3 contains 14 residues. Trimming stripped 0 bases from V and 2 bases from J, with 11 bases between. CDR3 sequence: CSAREAGETYEQYF. CDR3 nucleotide sequence: TGCAGTGCTAGAGAGGCAGGGGAAACCTACGAGCAGTACTTC.

This chain uses TRBV5-1 with TRBJ1-2, with 7 bases that match TRBD1. This CDR3 has 14 amino acids. The V segment lost 3 bases and the J segment 3 bases; nucleotides outside the gene matches: 5. Germline CDR1 SGHRS, CDR2 YFSETQ. The CDR3 protein is CASSWDGTDYGYTF. DNA of the CDR3: TGCGCCAGCAGCTGGGACGGGACAGACTATGGCTACACCTTC. The whole variable domain, filled in from reference TRBV5-1 and TRBJ1-2, reads KAGVTQTPRYLIKTRGQQVTLSCSPISGHRSVSWYQQTPGQGLQFLFEYFSETQRNKGNFPGRFSGRQFSNSRSEMNVSTLELGDSALYLCASSWDGTDYGYTFGSGTRLTVV.